Each of the 30 T cell receptor beta chains below was sequenced from the same sample in a study of CD8 T cells in ankylosing spondylitis. General study results and limits: Roughly eight highly homologous variants made up a TCR beta motif that seemed to typify ankylosing spondylitis blood.

For these receptors, no antigen is known. MiXCR, run by TCRdb on the 5' RACE reads, gives a single entry per CDR3 protein. The sample contains fewer than 400,000 distinct CDR3 sequences, approximately 20% of which appear only once. The specimen was blood, either unsorted or a sorted T cell fraction (not recorded which). All receptors derive from a male donor with ankylosing spondylitis.

The rearrangement joins TRBV5-1 to TRBJ2-3; TRBD1 is a possible D gene (5 bases). In germline, CDR1 is SGHRS, CDR2 YFSETQ. V lost 6 bases to trimming and J lost 3 bases, with 14 bases between them. CDR3 length: 14 amino acids. The CDR3 DNA reads as TGCGCCAGCATTAGGGGCACCGAGACAGATACGCAGTATTTT. Translated, it gives CASIRGTETDTQYF.

This rearrangement joins TRBV20-1 to TRBJ2-7; no definite D call. CDR1 DFQATT and CDR2 SNEGSKA come from the germline V gene (reference sequence). V was clipped by 0 bases and J by 6 bases, with 18 bases between them. The CDR3 extends over 15 amino acids. The CDR3 region is CSARDPGTAPGEQYF. The CDR3 bases are TGCAGTGCTAGAGATCCTGGCACTGCGCCTGGCGAGCAGTACTTC.

The V and J genes are TRBV29-1 and TRBJ2-1; 10 bases align to TRBD2. Germline CDR1 SQVTM, CDR2 ANQGSEA. This CDR3 region has 12 residues. V was clipped by 7 bases and J by 5 bases; unmatched bases: 2. The CDR3 spells CSGGLADNEQFF. DNA of the CDR3: TGCAGCGGCGGACTAGCGGACAATGAGCAGTTCTTC.

The chain recombines TRBV20-1 with TRBJ2-1, with D possibly matching TRBD1 (5 bases). Germline-derived CDR1 and CDR2 are DFQATT and SNEGSKA (reference sequence). CDR3 length: 13 amino acids. V lost 8 bases, J lost 0 bases, and 11 bases lay in between. The DNA for the CDR3 is TGCAGTCTACTTGGGGCCTCCTACAATGAGCAGTTCTTC. Translating it yields CSLLGASYNEQFF.

This clonotype has at least ten counts. The V gene is TRBV27, the J gene TRBJ1-1, with D possibly being TRBD1 (6 bases). The CDR3 sequence is 15 residues long. V was shortened by 0 bases and J by 4 bases, with 12 bases between the two germline ends. Germline assignment: CDR1 MNHEY and CDR2 SMNVEV (reference sequence). The CDR3: CASSLSTGYRTEAFF. In DNA, the CDR3 is TGTGCCAGCAGTTTATCCACAGGGTATCGCACTGAAGCTTTCTTT.

In this sample, this clonotype turned up a few times. The rearrangement joins TRBV25-1 to TRBJ2-2; unclear D gene. The CDR3 contains 14 residues. Trimming pared 6 bases from V and 7 bases from J, leaving 15 bases between. Germline CDR1 reads MGHDK; CDR2 reads SYGVNS. CDR3 nucleotides: TGTGCCAGCAGCCCATCGGACCGAATCGGGGAGCTGTTTTTT. It codes for CASSPSDRIGELFF.

J is TRBJ1-4 and V is TRBV28, with 9 bases identical to TRBD1. V shed 8 bases and J 3 bases; nucleotides not matched to a gene: 13. From germline, CDR1 is MDHEN and CDR2 SYDVKM. The CDR3 totals 17 residues. The CDR3 nucleotides are TGTGCCAGCTCCCGCTGGACAGGGGATACGTCTAATGAAAAACTGTTTTTT. Translation gives CASSRWTGDTSNEKLFF.

The J gene is TRBJ2-5, the V gene TRBV20-1, with D tentatively TRBD2 (5 bases). Per the germline V gene, CDR1 is DFQATT and CDR2 is SNEGSKA (reference sequence). Trimming removed 5 bases at V and 5 bases at J, with 12 bases between. This CDR3 contains 12 residues. CDR3 sequence: CSADPGNETQYF. In DNA, the CDR3 is TGCAGTGCTGATCCCGGGAACGAGACCCAGTACTTC.

This clonotype came up a few times. The V call is TRBV12-3 or TRBV12-4, the J call TRBJ2-7, with unresolved D. Trimming left V 2 bases short and J 3 bases short, with 14 bases between. This CDR3 spans 15 amino acids. As DNA, the CDR3 is TGTGCCAGCAGTTTATCGAGTTTGGGTGGCTACGAGCAGTACTTC. Translating gives CASSLSSLGGYEQYF.

This clonotype was recorded once. The rearrangement uses TRBV18 and TRBJ2-1; 7 bases line up with TRBD1. The CDR3 has 14 amino acids. J lost 6 bases, V lost 5 bases, and 7 bases had no gene match. CDR1 is KGHSH and CDR2 is LQKENI in the germline V gene. CDR3 loop: CASSDLGQINEQFF. In DNA form, the CDR3 reads TGTGCCAGCTCAGATTTGGGACAGATCAATGAGCAGTTCTTC.

This clonotype has just a few counts. This sequence joins TRBV27 and TRBJ1-5; D perhaps matches TRBD1 (6 bases). The V gene's germline CDR1 is MNHEY and CDR2 SMNVEV (reference sequence). With 4 bases removed from V and 5 bases from J, the gap between germline ends came to 9 bases. This CDR3 contains 13 residues. The DNA for the CDR3 is TGTGCCAGCAGTTACAGGGTCGATCAGCCCCAGCATTTT. Amino acids: CASSYRVDQPQHF.

This rearrangement joins TRBV18 to TRBJ2-3; possibly TRBD1 or TRBD2 for D (5 bases each). The CDR3 runs to 13 residues. Trimming took off 0 bases at V and 5 bases at J, with 6 bases between the two ends. Germline V gives CDR1 KGHSH, CDR2 LQKENI. CDR3: CASSPPGGDTQYF. The DNA of the CDR3 is TGTGCCAGCTCACCACCTGGGGGAGATACGCAGTATTTT.

This CDR3 is CSAWRGTGPLYEQYF. CDR3 DNA: TGCAGCGCCTGGAGGGGGACAGGACCCCTCTACGAGCAGTACTTC. The chain joins TRBV29-1 to TRBJ2-7; 8 bases fit TRBD1. The CDR3 length is 15 residues. V trimming: 7 bases; J trimming: 3 bases; junction bases outside the gene matches: 14. Germline lookup yields CDR1 SQVTM and CDR2 ANQGSEA.

The sample holds many counts of this clonotype. The genes are TRBV10-3 and TRBJ2-7, with TRBD1 matching over 12 bases. The CDR3 sequence is 14 residues long. With V trimmed by 6 bases and J by 7 bases, 7 bases remained unmatched. CDR1 and CDR2 (germline): ENHRY, SYGVKD. The CDR3 nucleotides are TGTGCCATCAGACAAGGGACAGGGGGCTTAGAGCAGTACTTC. Amino acids: CAIRQGTGGLEQYF.

V usage is TRBV5-5 and J usage is TRBJ1-1; 9 bases align to TRBD1. J gave up 3 bases and V 6 bases, and 9 bases lay outside the gene matches. This CDR3 region has 15 residues. CDR1 is SGHKS, CDR2 YYEKEE, per germline (reference sequence). CDR3 in DNA: TGTGCCAGCACCTCCTCCTGGGACAGGGACACTGAAGCTTTCTTT. Its protein is CASTSSWDRDTEAFF.

The chain combines TRBV29-1 with TRBJ1-2, with 9 bases lining up with TRBD1. With 1 base clipped from V and 7 bases from J, the junction kept 7 bases outside the gene matches. In germline, CDR1 is SQVTM, CDR2 ANQGSEA. This CDR3 is 14 amino acids long. The CDR3 sequence is CSVEGTGVGFGYTF. Here the CDR3 DNA reads TGCAGCGTTGAAGGGACAGGGGTTGGTTTTGGCTACACCTTC.

Many counts were recorded for this clonotype. This chain uses TRBV12-3 or TRBV12-4 with TRBJ2-3; D is unresolved. With 2 bases removed from V and 8 bases from J, the gap between germline ends came to 8 bases. This CDR3 comprises 12 residues. The CDR3 coding sequence is TGTGCCAGCAGTTTACCGGGCGGTACGCAGTATTTT. Translating it yields CASSLPGGTQYF.

CDR3 amino acids: CASSLNGQAGGQPQHF. The CDR3 DNA sequence: TGCGCCAGCAGCTTGAACGGACAGGCCGGGGGTCAGCCCCAGCATTTT. V and J are TRBV5-1 and TRBJ1-5, with 7 bases aligning to TRBD1. There are 16 residues in the CDR3. Looked up from germline, CDR1 is SGHRS and CDR2 is YFSETQ. V lost 1 base to trimming and J lost 6 bases; unmatched junction nucleotides: 10.

This clonotype was detected a few times. The chain is built from TRBV12-3 or TRBV12-4 and TRBJ2-4, with D unclear. The V gene lost 8 bases and the J gene lost 7 bases, with 12 bases spanning the gap. The CDR3 sequence is 12 residues long. The CDR3 nucleotides read TGTGCCAGCGGGCTAGGTTTTAACATTCAGTACTTC. Translating it yields CASGLGFNIQYF.

The gene calls are TRBV27 and TRBJ1-4; D is perhaps TRBD1 (5 bases). CDR1 and CDR2 from the germline V gene are MNHEY and SMNVEV (reference sequence). The CDR3 consists of 13 residues. V was cut by 7 bases and J by 4 bases, with 10 bases left in between. The CDR3 coding sequence is TGTGCCAGCAATGGGCAGGGTAATGAAAAACTGTTTTTT. It encodes CASNGQGNEKLFF. Supplemented by reference TRBV27 and TRBJ1-4, the full variable domain reads EAQVTQNPRYLITVTGKKLTVTCSQNMNHEYMSWYRQDPGLGLRQIYYSMNVEVTDKGDVPEGYKVSRKEKRNFPLILESPSPNQTSLYFCASNGQGNEKLFFGSGTQLSVL.

The CDR3 loop is CASSERGLVGYTF. Here the CDR3 DNA reads TGTGCCAGCAGTGAACGGGGGTTAGTAGGCTACACCTTC. V is TRBV6-1 and J is TRBJ1-2; possible D gene TRBD1, 5 bases. Germline lookup yields CDR1 MNHNS and CDR2 SASEGT. V lost 2 bases to trimming and J lost 8 bases, with 12 bases between them. The CDR3 covers 13 residues.

This clonotype has only a few counts. The V and J genes are TRBV5-6 and TRBJ2-5; D remains ambiguous. CDR1 is SGHDT and CDR2 is YYEEEE in the germline V gene. The CDR3 sequence is 13 residues long. The V gene lost 5 bases and the J gene lost 5 bases, with 13 bases spanning the gap. In DNA form, the CDR3 reads TGTGCCAGCAGTCGGTTCGAGAGGGAGACCCAGTACTTC. This codes for CASSRFERETQYF.

The sample holds a few counts of this clonotype. The genes are TRBV4-2 and TRBJ1-5; unclear D gene. The V gene's germline CDR1 is LGHNA and CDR2 YNFKEQ. The CDR3 is 13 residues long. V lost 0 bases to trimming and J lost 7 bases, with 7 bases between them. CDR3 protein: CASSQDTWQPQHF. In DNA form, the CDR3 reads TGTGCCAGCAGCCAAGATACGTGGCAGCCCCAGCATTTT.

V is TRBV7-2 and J is TRBJ1-1, with no clear D. Deletions cut 5 bases from V and 2 bases from J, with 9 bases between. This CDR3 is built from 13 residues. The germline CDR1 and CDR2 sequences are SGHTA and FQGNSA. The CDR3, as DNA: TGTGCCAGCAGCGCGACATTAAACACTGAAGCTTTCTTT. It translates to CASSATLNTEAFF.

This chain links TRBV29-1 with TRBJ2-1, with D perhaps matching TRBD2 (6 bases). With 7 bases removed from V and 0 bases from J, the gap between germline ends came to 10 bases. CDR3 size: 13 residues. CDR1 and CDR2 (germline): SQVTM, ANQGSEA. CDR3 sequence (DNA): TGCAGCGCCCTAGCGAGCTCCTACAATGAGCAGTTCTTC. Translated: CSALASSYNEQFF.

V usage is TRBV12-3 or TRBV12-4 and J usage is TRBJ2-7, with TRBD2 matching over 7 bases. CDR3 length equals 14 residues. Trimming took 5 bases from V and 5 from J; bases not matched to a gene: 9. The CDR3 region is CASSPGLVNHEQYF. The CDR3 bases are TGTGCCAGCAGTCCAGGACTAGTAAACCACGAGCAGTACTTC.

The V and J genes are TRBV4-3 and TRBJ2-1; D is ambiguous. This CDR3 has 14 residues. Trimming took 0 bases from V and 10 from J, leaving 13 bases between them. Germline CDR1 reads LGHNA; CDR2 reads YSLEER. In DNA form, the CDR3 reads TGCGCCAGCAGCCAAGACCCGCGGACGGTCGAGCAGTTCTTC. It translates to CASSQDPRTVEQFF.

The chain has TRBV6-5 and TRBJ2-5; TRBD2 might be the D (5 bases). The CDR3 has 14 amino acids. The V gene's germline CDR1 is MNHEY and CDR2 SVGAGI. Trimming left V 2 bases short and J 9 bases short, with 16 bases between. The CDR3 DNA reads TGTGCCAGCAGTTACGCTGGGGAAATCGGGGCCCAGTACTTC. Protein sequence: CASSYAGEIGAQYF.

The rearrangement links TRBV5-1 to TRBJ2-5; maybe TRBD2 (7 bases). Trimming left V 3 bases short and J 3 bases short, with 12 bases between. CDR3 length: 14 residues. From germline, CDR1 is SGHRS and CDR2 YFSETQ. Written as DNA, the CDR3 is TGCGCCAGCAGCTGGGGGGGGCCTGAAGAGACCCAGTACTTC. Translating it yields CASSWGGPEETQYF.

This clonotype turned up a few times. The chain joins TRBV28 to TRBJ2-3, with 7 bases aligning to TRBD2. The germline gives CDR1 MDHEN, CDR2 SYDVKM. CDR3 length: 14 amino acids. Trimming cost V 8 bases and J 2 bases; bases outside gene matches: 7. This CDR3 is CASRRERATDTQYF. In DNA form, the CDR3 reads TGTGCCAGCCGGCGGGAGAGGGCCACAGATACGCAGTATTTT.